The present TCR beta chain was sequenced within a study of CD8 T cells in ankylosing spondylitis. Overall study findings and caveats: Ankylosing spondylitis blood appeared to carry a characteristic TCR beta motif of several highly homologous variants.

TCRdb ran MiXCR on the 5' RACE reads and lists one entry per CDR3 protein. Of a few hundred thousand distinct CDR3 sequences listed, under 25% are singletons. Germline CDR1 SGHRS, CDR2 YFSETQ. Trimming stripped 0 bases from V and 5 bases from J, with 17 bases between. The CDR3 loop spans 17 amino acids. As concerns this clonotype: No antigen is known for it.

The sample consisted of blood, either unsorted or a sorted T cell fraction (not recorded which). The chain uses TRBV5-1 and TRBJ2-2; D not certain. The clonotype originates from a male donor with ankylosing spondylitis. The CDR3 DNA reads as TGCGCCAGCAGCTTGGATGACGCGACTGGAGTGACCGGGGAGCTGTTTTTT. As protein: CASSLDDATGVTGELFF. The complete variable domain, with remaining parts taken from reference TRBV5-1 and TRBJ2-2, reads KAGVTQTPRYLIKTRGQQVTLSCSPISGHRSVSWYQQTPGQGLQFLFEYFSETQRNKGNFPGRFSGRQFSNSRSEMNVSTLELGDSALYLCASSLDDATGVTGELFFGEGSRLTVL.